This T cell receptor beta chain was retrieved from a study of breast tumors, draining lymph nodes, adjacent tissues (dated by TCRdb to the mid-2010s). In terms of the full investigation: In breast cancer patients, the study compared the TCR beta repertoires of tumor, adjacent nontumor tissue and axillary lymph nodes. The study was designed to assess the relationships and possible T-cell exchange between tumor, surrounding tissue and draining lymph node repertoires in human breast cancer. The paper's findings and limits, for the study overall: The similarity between tumor and nontumor tissue repertoires was significantly greater in luminal-like breast cancer than in basal-like breast cancer. T-cell repertoire diversity in tumors was found to be lower than in lymph nodes but higher than in nontumor tissue, and preferential V and J gene usage was observed. The data were considered consistent with most tumor T cells being derived from the lymph node and subsequently expanding within tumor tissue. The conclusion that tumor T cells originate in lymph nodes was framed as consistent with a hypothesis rather than directly demonstrated.

Lymph node samples were obtained from the axillary draining lymph nodes of breast cancer patients. Sequencing took place on an Illumina HiSeq 2000. TCR beta chain libraries were generated by multiplex PCR amplification. The amplified TCR beta chain products were analyzed by high-throughput sequencing. In TCRdb, the public reads were trimmed at Q25 with fastp and aligned with MiXCR, with productive beta chains retained. Rows matching on CDR3 protein sequence are summarized as one entry with the most common DNA and genes. Within this sample are some 120,000 distinct CDR3 sequences, with roughly 21% of them counted one time only. Clones ranked in the top ten supply roughly 3.5% of the sample. This clonotype was detected only a few times. This receptor's antigen is unknown. One base away there is no much larger clone; base qualities are not given. The receptor comes from a female donor with breast cancer. Some clones in this sample may be carry-over from other donors' samples. What was sequenced was axillary lymph node tissue.

In nucleotides, the sequence is TGTGCCAGCAGTGACTACGCGACTAGCGGGGGGGCCGGTATCGCAGATACGCAGTATTTT. The translation is CASSDYATSGGAGIADTQYF. The sequence joins TRBV6-1 to TRBJ2-3, and 14 junction bases match TRBD2. V lost 3 bases and J lost 4 bases, and the count of bases not matched to a germline gene is 15. CDR1 MNHNS and CDR2 SASEGT were looked up in the germline V gene. Reading from cysteine to phenylalanine, the CDR3 counts 20 amino acids. The read is trimmed to its CDR3 DNA, 60 bases read in frame from base 1.